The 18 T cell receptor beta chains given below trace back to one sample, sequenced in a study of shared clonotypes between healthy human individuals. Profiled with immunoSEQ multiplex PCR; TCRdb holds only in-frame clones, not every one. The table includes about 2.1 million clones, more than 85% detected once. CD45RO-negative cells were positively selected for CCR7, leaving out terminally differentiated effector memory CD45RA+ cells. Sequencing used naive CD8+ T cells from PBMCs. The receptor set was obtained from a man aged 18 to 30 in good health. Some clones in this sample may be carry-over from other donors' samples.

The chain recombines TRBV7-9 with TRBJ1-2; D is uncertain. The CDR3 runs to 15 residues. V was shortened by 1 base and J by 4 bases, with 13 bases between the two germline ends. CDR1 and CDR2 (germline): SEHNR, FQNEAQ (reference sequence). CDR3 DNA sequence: TGTGCCAGCAGCTTAGAAGGGTGGGTTAGCTATGGCTACACCTTC. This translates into CASSLEGWVSYGYTF. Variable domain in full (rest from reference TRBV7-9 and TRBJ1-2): DTGVSQNPRHKITKRGQNVTFRCDPISEHNRLYWYRQTLGQGPEFLTYFQNEAQLEKSRLLSDRFSAERPKGSFSTLEIQRTEQGDSAMYLCASSLEGWVSYGYTFGSGTRLTVV.

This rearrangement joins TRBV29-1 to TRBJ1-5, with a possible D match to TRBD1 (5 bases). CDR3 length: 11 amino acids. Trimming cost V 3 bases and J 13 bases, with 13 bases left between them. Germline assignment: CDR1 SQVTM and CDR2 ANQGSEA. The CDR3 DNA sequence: TGCAGCGTTGAGGCGGGGGATGGGCAGCATTTT. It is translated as CSVEAGDGQHF.

CDR3 residues: CASSFPGYSEQYF. The CDR3 nucleotides read TGTGCCAGCAGTTTCCCAGGGTATAGCGAGCAGTACTTC. The chain links TRBV27 to TRBJ2-7; maybe TRBD1 (5 bases). Trimming took 3 bases from V and 6 from J, leaving 12 bases between them. CDR1 is MNHEY, CDR2 SMNVEV, per germline (reference sequence). This CDR3 is built from 13 residues.

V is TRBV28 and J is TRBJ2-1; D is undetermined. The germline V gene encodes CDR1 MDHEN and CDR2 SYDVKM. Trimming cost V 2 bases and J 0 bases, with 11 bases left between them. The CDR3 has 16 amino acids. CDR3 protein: CASSLIGSSSYNEQFF. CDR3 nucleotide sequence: TGTGCCAGCAGTTTAATCGGGTCGAGCTCCTACAATGAGCAGTTCTTC.

This CDR3 reads CASGSGNSNQPQHF. The CDR3 bases are TGTGCCAGCGGCTCTGGGAATTCTAATCAGCCCCAGCATTTT. The rearrangement links TRBV25-1 to TRBJ1-5; no clear D. Trimming shortened V by 8 bases and J by 4 bases, and 15 bases separated the two germline ends. In germline, CDR1 is MGHDK, CDR2 SYGVNS. The CDR3 extends over 14 amino acids.

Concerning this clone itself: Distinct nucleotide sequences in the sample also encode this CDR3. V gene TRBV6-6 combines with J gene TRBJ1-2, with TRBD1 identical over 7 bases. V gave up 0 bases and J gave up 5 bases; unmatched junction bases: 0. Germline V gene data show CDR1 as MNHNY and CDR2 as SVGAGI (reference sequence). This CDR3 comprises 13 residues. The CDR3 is CASSYSTGYGYTF. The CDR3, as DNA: TGTGCCAGCAGTTACTCGACAGGGTATGGCTACACCTTC.

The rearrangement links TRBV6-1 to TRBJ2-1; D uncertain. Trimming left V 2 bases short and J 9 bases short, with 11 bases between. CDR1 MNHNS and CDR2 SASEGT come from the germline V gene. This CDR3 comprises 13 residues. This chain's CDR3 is CASSEPRMGEQFF. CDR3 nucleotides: TGTGCCAGCAGTGAACCACGAATGGGTGAGCAGTTCTTC.

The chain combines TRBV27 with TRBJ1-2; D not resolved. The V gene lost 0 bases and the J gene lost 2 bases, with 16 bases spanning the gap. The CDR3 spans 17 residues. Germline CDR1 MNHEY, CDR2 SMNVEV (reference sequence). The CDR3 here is CASSLSAGLGWNYGYTF. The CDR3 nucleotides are TGTGCCAGCAGTTTATCGGCGGGATTGGGCTGGAACTATGGCTACACCTTC.

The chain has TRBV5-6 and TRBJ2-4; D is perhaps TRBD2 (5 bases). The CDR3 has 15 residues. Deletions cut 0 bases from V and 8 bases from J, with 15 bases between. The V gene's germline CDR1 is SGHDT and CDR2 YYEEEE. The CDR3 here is CASSLGSGVEDIQYF. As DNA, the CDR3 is TGTGCCAGCAGCTTGGGTTCCGGGGTGGAGGACATTCAGTACTTC.

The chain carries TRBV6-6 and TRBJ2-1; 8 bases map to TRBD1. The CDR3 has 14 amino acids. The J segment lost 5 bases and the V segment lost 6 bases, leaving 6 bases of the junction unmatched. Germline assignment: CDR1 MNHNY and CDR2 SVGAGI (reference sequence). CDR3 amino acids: CASRTGAVDNEQFF. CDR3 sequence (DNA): TGTGCCAGCAGGACAGGGGCGGTGGACAATGAGCAGTTCTTC.

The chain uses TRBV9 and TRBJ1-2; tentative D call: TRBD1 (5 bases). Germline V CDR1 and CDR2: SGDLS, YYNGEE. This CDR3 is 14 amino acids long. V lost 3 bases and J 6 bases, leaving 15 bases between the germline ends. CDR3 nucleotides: TGTGCCAGCAGCGCCACTCAGGGAAATGATGGCTACACCTTC. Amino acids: CASSATQGNDGYTF.

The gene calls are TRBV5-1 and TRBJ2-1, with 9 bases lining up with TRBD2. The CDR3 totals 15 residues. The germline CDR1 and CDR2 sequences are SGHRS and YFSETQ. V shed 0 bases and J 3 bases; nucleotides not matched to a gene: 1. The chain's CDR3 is CASSLVTSGYNEQFF. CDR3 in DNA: TGCGCCAGCAGCTTGGTGACTAGCGGCTACAATGAGCAGTTCTTC.

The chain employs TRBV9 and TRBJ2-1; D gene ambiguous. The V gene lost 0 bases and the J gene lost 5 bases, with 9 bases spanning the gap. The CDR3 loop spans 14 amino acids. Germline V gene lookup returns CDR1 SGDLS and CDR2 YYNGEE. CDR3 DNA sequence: TGTGCCAGCAGCGTAGGAATCCGGAACAATGAGCAGTTCTTC. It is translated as CASSVGIRNNEQFF.

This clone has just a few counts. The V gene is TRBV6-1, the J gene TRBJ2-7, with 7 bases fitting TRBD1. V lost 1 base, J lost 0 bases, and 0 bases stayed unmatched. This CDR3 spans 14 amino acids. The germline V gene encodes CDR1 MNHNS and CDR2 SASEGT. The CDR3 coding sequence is TGTGCCAGCAGTGAAGGGGACAGCTCCTACGAGCAGTACTTC. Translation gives CASSEGDSSYEQYF.

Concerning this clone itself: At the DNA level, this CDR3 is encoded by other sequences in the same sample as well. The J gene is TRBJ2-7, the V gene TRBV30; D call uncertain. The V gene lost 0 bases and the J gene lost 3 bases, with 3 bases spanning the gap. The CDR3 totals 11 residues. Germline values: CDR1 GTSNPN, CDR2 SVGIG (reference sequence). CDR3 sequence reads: CAWSVSYEQYF. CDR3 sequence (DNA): TGTGCCTGGAGTGTCAGCTACGAGCAGTACTTC.

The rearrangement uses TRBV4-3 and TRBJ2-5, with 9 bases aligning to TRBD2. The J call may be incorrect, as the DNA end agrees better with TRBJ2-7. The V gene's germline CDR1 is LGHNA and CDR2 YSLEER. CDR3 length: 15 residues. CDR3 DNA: TGCGCCAGCAGCCAAGATGAGCGGGGGGCTTACGAGCAGTACTTC. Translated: CASSQDERGAYEQYF.

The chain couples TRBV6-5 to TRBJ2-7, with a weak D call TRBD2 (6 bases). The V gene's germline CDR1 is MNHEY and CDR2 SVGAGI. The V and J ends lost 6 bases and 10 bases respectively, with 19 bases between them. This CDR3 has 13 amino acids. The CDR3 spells CASSHRGGVEQYF. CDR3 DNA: TGTGCCAGCAGCCACCGAGGAGGGGTCGAACAGTACTTC.

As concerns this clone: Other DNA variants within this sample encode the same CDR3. The chain's CDR3 is CASSISGNTGELFF. CDR3 in DNA: TGTGCCAGCAGCATTAGCGGGAACACCGGGGAGCTGTTTTTT. V gene TRBV28 combines with J gene TRBJ2-2, with a weak D call TRBD2 (6 bases). The CDR3 has 14 residues. Germline values: CDR1 MDHEN, CDR2 SYDVKM. The germline V and J ends were trimmed by 6 bases and 1 base, with 9 bases remaining between them.